Sequencing of this TCR beta chain was carried out in a study of early T cells in non-severe SARS-CoV-2 infection. The CDR3 totals 11 residues. The germline V gene encodes CDR1 LGHNA and CDR2 YNFKEQ. TCRdb reprocessed the 5' RACE reads with MiXCR, giving one entry per CDR3 protein. The table includes around 100,000 distinct CDR3 sequences, under 15% detected once. Note on this clonotype: A read error is possible here, since a much larger clone lies one base away.

The genes are TRBV4-2 and TRBJ2-1, with D unresolved. The sequenced sample consisted of whole blood. The receptor's source is an adult who was a healthcare worker with PCR-confirmed SARS-CoV-2 infection or an uninfected control (not recorded which). CDR3 sequence (DNA): TGTGCCAACAGCGAATACAATGAGCAGTTCTTC. This translates into CANSEYNEQFF.